The 31 T cell receptor beta chains below were found in one sample sequenced in a study of T cells in narcolepsy. Produced via immunoSEQ multiplex PCR; TCRdb's table is partial and in-frame only. The data contain about 30,000 clones, 80% to 85% of them seen just once; the ten biggest clones take up less than 3%. The sequenced sample consisted of CD45RA- memory CD4+ T cells from PBMCs. The receptors stem from a human donor with narcolepsy.

This chain links TRBV4-3 with TRBJ2-6; 9 bases fit TRBD1. The CDR3 has 16 residues. Trimming removed 6 bases from V and 1 base from J; junction bases left unmatched: 4. Germline CDR1 is LGHNA and CDR2 is YSLEER. CDR3 sequence: CASRPGQGSGANVLTF. Here the CDR3 DNA reads TGCGCCAGCAGGCCGGGACAGGGATCTGGGGCCAACGTCCTGACTTTC.

V and J are TRBV6-1 and TRBJ1-2, with D unclear. V dropped 6 bases and J dropped 0 bases, with 5 bases sitting between them. Germline CDR1 reads MNHNS; CDR2 reads SASEGT. The CDR3 runs to 12 residues. DNA for the CDR3: TGTGCCAGCAGGGAACCTAACTATGGCTACACCTTC. Translation: CASREPNYGYTF.

Details on this clone: Other nucleotide sequences from this sample produce the same CDR3. The chain is built from TRBV14 and TRBJ1-1; D is possibly TRBD1 (6 bases). V gave up 4 bases and J gave up 7 bases, with 10 bases separating them. The CDR3 extends over 12 amino acids. The germline V gene has CDR1 SGHDN and CDR2 FVKESK. CDR3: CASSRGQNEAFF. CDR3 nucleotides: TGTGCCAGCAGCCGCGGACAGAATGAAGCTTTCTTT.

In its sample, this clone was seen a few times. The CDR3 reads CSAREDYEQYF. DNA for the CDR3: TGCAGTGCTAGAGAAGACTACGAGCAGTACTTC. This rearrangement joins TRBV20-1 to TRBJ2-7; D ambiguous. The V gene's germline CDR1 is DFQATT and CDR2 SNEGSKA (reference sequence). The CDR3 has 11 amino acids. The V and J ends lost 0 bases and 3 bases respectively, with 3 bases between them.

Judged by abundance, this clone is large. This chain joins TRBV6-1 and TRBJ2-5; no firm D call. Germline CDR1 is MNHNS and CDR2 is SASEGT. There are 13 residues in the CDR3. Deletions cut 6 bases from V and 5 bases from J, with 13 bases between. CDR3 DNA sequence: TGTGCCAGCAGCTTCTCGAGGAGTGAGACCCAGTACTTC. Encoded protein: CASSFSRSETQYF.

The chain combines TRBV4-3 with TRBJ1-2; TRBD1 might be the D (5 bases). V was cut by 1 base and J by 5 bases, with 11 bases left in between. Germline CDR1 is LGHNA and CDR2 is YSLEER. There are 14 residues in the CDR3. The CDR3 DNA reads TGCGCCAGCAGCCAAGTAATGACAGCTTATGGCTACACCTTC. It specifies CASSQVMTAYGYTF.

This clone is a singleton in its sample. The J gene is TRBJ1-1, the V gene TRBV11-3; no definite D call. Germline V gives CDR1 SGHNT, CDR2 YENEEA. Trimming pared 0 bases from V and 1 base from J, leaving 3 bases between. The CDR3 spans 13 residues. DNA for the CDR3: TGTGCCAGCAGCTTAGACAGGAACACTGAAGCTTTCTTT. The encoded protein is CASSLDRNTEAFF.

The chain links TRBV6-6 to TRBJ2-7, with TRBD1 as a possible D gene (6 bases). Looked up from germline, CDR1 is MNHNY and CDR2 is SVGAGI (reference sequence). V was pared by 5 bases and J by 6 bases, with 17 bases between. This CDR3 is built from 14 residues. The CDR3 DNA reads TGTGCCAGCAGTACCGCGGGCAGGGGCGTCGAGCAGTACTTC. This encodes CASSTAGRGVEQYF.

The chain links TRBV12-5 to TRBJ1-1; D ambiguous. Per germline, CDR1 LGHNT and CDR2 FRNRAP. This CDR3 region has 14 residues. V was cut by 0 bases and J by 8 bases, with 13 bases left in between. The CDR3 region is CASGLVLLTTEAFF. CDR3 nucleotide sequence: TGTGCTAGTGGTTTGGTACTACTAACTACGGAAGCTTTCTTT.

The rearrangement links TRBV7-2 to TRBJ1-1; 7 positions match TRBD1. Germline trimming cut 5 bases from V and 3 bases from J; bases unmatched to any gene: 6. Germline CDR1 and CDR2: SGHTA and FQGNSA. CDR3 size: 14 residues. This CDR3 reads CASSPRGRYTEAFF. DNA for the CDR3: TGTGCCAGCAGCCCCAGGGGGAGGTACACTGAAGCTTTCTTT. Full variable domain (rest looked up from reference TRBV7-2 and TRBJ1-1): GAGVSQSPSNKVTEKGKDVELRCDPISGHTALYWYRQSLGQGLEFLIYFQGNSAPDKSGLPSDRFSAERTGGSVSTLTIQRTQQEDSAVYLCASSPRGRYTEAFFGQGTRLTVV.

This sequence joins TRBV4-2 and TRBJ1-1; D might be TRBD1 (5 bases). The ends were cut back, 6 bases at V and 6 bases at J, with 14 bases in the middle. The germline CDR1 and CDR2 sequences are LGHNA and YNFKEQ. CDR3 length equals 13 residues. The CDR3 protein is CASRRDRGSEAFF. CDR3 nucleotide sequence: TGTGCCAGCAGGCGGGACCGTGGGTCTGAAGCTTTCTTT.

This chain joins TRBV5-1 and TRBJ2-3; possible D gene TRBD2, 5 bases. CDR1 is SGHRS and CDR2 is YFSETQ in the germline V gene. V was pared by 0 bases and J by 1 base, with 12 bases between. The CDR3 spans 16 residues. The CDR3 is CASSLVPGKGTDTQYF. The CDR3 nucleotides read TGCGCCAGCAGCTTGGTTCCGGGAAAGGGCACAGATACGCAGTATTTT. The full variable domain, rest sourced from reference TRBV5-1 and TRBJ2-3, is KAGVTQTPRYLIKTRGQQVTLSCSPISGHRSVSWYQQTPGQGLQFLFEYFSETQRNKGNFPGRFSGRQFSNSRSEMNVSTLELGDSALYLCASSLVPGKGTDTQYFGPGTRLTVL.

The chain links TRBV7-3 to TRBJ1-5; D possibly corresponds to TRBD1 (5 bases). This CDR3 is built from 15 residues. The germline CDR1 and CDR2 sequences are SGHTA and FQGTGA. Trimming removed 1 base from V and 1 base from J, with 8 bases in between. The CDR3 region has the DNA TGTGCCAGCAGCTTAAGCAGGGAGAGCAATCAGCCCCAGCATTTT. Translating it yields CASSLSRESNQPQHF.

This chain uses TRBV5-1 with TRBJ1-6; D is perhaps TRBD1 (6 bases). This CDR3 contains 16 residues. The ends were cut back, 0 bases at V and 6 bases at J, with 13 bases in the middle. Germline loops: CDR1 SGHRS, CDR2 YFSETQ. DNA for the CDR3: TGCGCCAGCAGCTTGGTTCCGGACAGCTTTAATTCACCCCTCCACTTT. This encodes CASSLVPDSFNSPLHF.

CDR3 bases: TGTGCCAGCAGCTTAGTACAGAACACTGAAGCTTTCTTT. Protein product: CASSLVQNTEAFF. The chain couples TRBV11-2 to TRBJ1-1; D is undetermined. The CDR3 is 13 amino acids. The germline V and J ends were trimmed by 1 base and 1 base, with 4 bases remaining between them. Per germline, CDR1 SGHAT and CDR2 FQNNGV.

The J gene is TRBJ1-3, the V gene TRBV6-1, with a weak D call TRBD1 (5 bases). The germline gives CDR1 MNHNS, CDR2 SASEGT. V shed 5 bases and J shed 4 bases, with 12 bases lying between them. The length of the CDR3 is 14 residues. In DNA, the CDR3 is TGTGCCAGCAGTCCGAGGGGCGACGGAAACACCATATATTTT. It yields the protein CASSPRGDGNTIYF.

V is TRBV6-1 and J is TRBJ1-2; 9 bases fit TRBD1. Germline CDR1 and CDR2: MNHNS and SASEGT. The junction had 4 bases not matched to a gene; V was cut back by 6 bases and J by 2 bases. The CDR3 extends over 14 amino acids. CDR3 nucleotides: TGTGCCAGCAGCCTCGGGACAGGGAACTATGGCTACACCTTC. Encoded protein: CASSLGTGNYGYTF.

V usage is TRBV7-3 and J usage is TRBJ2-6; tentative D call: TRBD1 (5 bases). This CDR3 is 15 amino acids long. CDR1 SGHTA and CDR2 FQGTGA come from the germline V gene. Trimming removed 5 bases from V and 4 bases from J, with 12 bases in between. This CDR3 reads CASSPGHTGANVLTF. The CDR3 bases are TGTGCCAGCAGCCCCGGACATACAGGGGCCAACGTCCTGACTTTC. The whole variable domain, filled in from reference TRBV7-3 and TRBJ2-6, reads GAGVSQTPSNKVTEKGKYVELRCDPISGHTALYWYRQSLGQGPEFLIYFQGTGAADDSGLPNDRFFAVRPEGSVSTLKIQRTERGDSAVYLCASSPGHTGANVLTFGAGSRLTVL.

The V gene is TRBV7-9, the J gene TRBJ2-3; TRBD1 or TRBD2 may be the D gene (5 bases each). This CDR3 contains 14 residues. The germline CDR1 and CDR2 sequences are SEHNR and FQNEAQ (reference sequence). Trimming took off 3 bases at V and 2 bases at J, with 9 bases between the two ends. CDR3 loop: CASSLRGDTDTQYF. In DNA, the CDR3 is TGTGCCAGCAGCTTGAGGGGCGACACAGATACGCAGTATTTT.

The chain uses TRBV10-2 and TRBJ2-7, with D perhaps TRBD2 (6 bases). This CDR3 contains 14 residues. Germline lookup yields CDR1 WSHSY and CDR2 SAAADI. Trimming left V 6 bases short and J 2 bases short, with 14 bases between. Here the CDR3 DNA reads TGCGCCAGCAGGTCGGGAGAGGGAACCTACGAGCAGTACTTC. Translation gives CASRSGEGTYEQYF.

The J gene is TRBJ1-1, the V gene TRBV12-5, with D unresolved. Per germline, CDR1 LGHNT and CDR2 FRNRAP. Trimming shortened V by 4 bases and J by 0 bases, and 12 bases separated the two germline ends. This CDR3 has 15 residues. This chain's CDR3 is CASGSRRIMNTEAFF. The CDR3 DNA reads TGTGCTAGTGGTTCCCGACGGATTATGAACACTGAAGCTTTCTTT. Full variable domain (rest looked up from reference TRBV12-5 and TRBJ1-1): DARVTQTPRHKVTEMGQEVTMRCQPILGHNTVFWYRQTMMQGLELLAYFRNRAPLDDSGMPKDRFSAEMPDATLATLKIQPSEPRDSAVYFCASGSRRIMNTEAFFGQGTRLTVV.

The chain employs TRBV4-3 and TRBJ2-7; TRBD1 agrees at 7 bases. The CDR3 sequence is 13 residues long. V was clipped by 4 bases and J by 6 bases; unmatched bases: 6. Germline V gene lookup returns CDR1 LGHNA and CDR2 YSLEER. The CDR3 protein is CASSRRRGLEQYF. CDR3 nucleotide sequence: TGCGCCAGCAGCCGTAGAAGGGGGCTCGAGCAGTACTTC.

The chain carries TRBV9 and TRBJ2-1; 10 bases are shared with TRBD2. Looked up from germline, CDR1 is SGDLS and CDR2 is YYNGEE. The CDR3 runs to 15 residues. Trimming took 4 bases from V and 0 from J; bases not matched to a gene: 1. This CDR3 reads CASSPSGSSYNEQFF. The CDR3 DNA reads TGTGCCAGCAGCCCTAGCGGGAGCTCCTACAATGAGCAGTTCTTC. Based on the CDR3 plus reference TRBV9 and TRBJ2-1, the full variable domain is DSGVTQTPKHLITATGQRVTLRCSPRSGDLSVYWYQQSLDQGLQFLIQYYNGEERAKGNILERFSAQQFPDLHSELNLSSLELGDSALYFCASSPSGSSYNEQFFGPGTRLTVL.

The chain links TRBV2 to TRBJ1-1, with a weak D call TRBD1 (5 bases). There are 13 residues in the CDR3. The germline V gene encodes CDR1 SNHLY and CDR2 FYNNEI. V lost 5 bases, J lost 5 bases, and 12 bases lay in between. The CDR3 here is CASSSQGRTEAFF. CDR3 coding DNA: TGTGCCAGCAGTTCTCAGGGTCGGACTGAAGCTTTCTTT.

The chain employs TRBV27 and TRBJ1-1; D uncertain. Germline V gene lookup returns CDR1 MNHEY and CDR2 SMNVEV (reference sequence). The CDR3 sequence is 14 residues long. V shed 5 bases and J shed 3 bases, with 13 bases lying between them. The CDR3 coding sequence is TGTGCCAGCAGTCCCCGGACGGCGGACACTGAAGCTTTCTTT. This translates into CASSPRTADTEAFF.

This clone was seen a handful of times. The genes are TRBV2 and TRBJ1-6; D might be TRBD1 (6 bases). This CDR3 is 14 amino acids long. Trimming shortened V by 7 bases and J by 7 bases, and 14 bases separated the two germline ends. Germline V CDR1 and CDR2: SNHLY, FYNNEI. CDR3 nucleotides: TGTGCCAGCATCCTCGACAGGAGCAATTCACCCCTCCACTTT. Translating gives CASILDRSNSPLHF.

This clone is a singleton in its sample. This chain uses TRBV7-2 with TRBJ1-1; 8 nucleotides match TRBD1. The CDR3 loop spans 15 amino acids. Germline V gives CDR1 SGHTA, CDR2 FQGNSA. Trimming at V came to 5 bases and at J to 0 bases, leaving 5 bases not matched to a gene. For the CDR3, the DNA is TGTGCCAGCAGCATCACGGACAGGGTGAACACTGAAGCTTTCTTT. It yields the protein CASSITDRVNTEAFF.

CDR3 in DNA: TGTGCCAGCAGCAATATTAGGACAGGGAAATGGCTCGTTGAAAAACTGTTTTTT. Translation: CASSNIRTGKWLVEKLFF. The chain recombines TRBV21-1 with TRBJ1-4; the D call in the table, TRBD1, was not verified against the DNA. TRBV21-1 is noted as a pseudogene. The CDR3 is 18 residues long.

The table lists this clone with a count of one. This rearrangement joins TRBV10-3 to TRBJ1-3, with 8 nucleotides matching TRBD1. The CDR3 is 17 residues long. Germline-derived CDR1 and CDR2 are ENHRY and SYGVKD. Germline trimming cut 8 bases from V and 0 bases from J; bases unmatched to any gene: 12. In DNA form, the CDR3 reads TGTGCCATCCGCCCTGCCGGGACAGGAACCTCTGGAAACACCATATATTTT. This codes for CAIRPAGTGTSGNTIYF.

The chain is built from TRBV5-5 and TRBJ1-1, with D unclear. The length of the CDR3 is 12 residues. V shed 4 bases and J shed 1 base, with 5 bases lying between them. Germline lookup yields CDR1 SGHKS and CDR2 YYEKEE (reference sequence). CDR3 DNA sequence: TGTGCCAGCAGCCTATGGAACACTGAAGCTTTCTTT. Its protein product is CASSLWNTEAFF.

The chain carries TRBV2 and TRBJ1-5; D might be TRBD1 (6 bases). CDR3 length equals 14 residues. The V end was cut by 8 bases, the J end by 7 bases, with 18 bases between. The germline CDR1 and CDR2 sequences are SNHLY and FYNNEI. The CDR3 sequence is CASGPPLDSQPQHF. DNA of the CDR3: TGTGCCAGCGGCCCCCCTCTGGACAGCCAGCCCCAGCATTTT.